One and the same sample provided the 8 T cell receptor beta chains below, sequenced in a study of T cells in Graves' hyperthyroidism and ophthalmopathy. RNA transcripts served as the template for amplifying TCR beta CDR3 regions. RT-PCR in the first round (using the HTBI primer set) targeted the TCR CDR3. TCRdb re-called the multiplex PCR reads with MiXCR, one entry per CDR3 protein. This repertoire shows 130,000 to 150,000 distinct CDR3 sequences, 22% found once; its top ten account for 65% to 80%. Sequencing used blood. These receptors came from a woman between 45 and 65 years old with Graves' hyperthyroidism that later progressed to Graves' ophthalmopathy.

CDR3 region: CASSLSPTDSPLHF. The CDR3 DNA follows: TGTGCCAGCAGCTTGAGCCCGACGGATTCACCCCTCCACTTT. The chain couples TRBV5-5 to TRBJ1-6; D remains unclear. The CDR3 has 14 amino acids. Germline V gene sequence: CDR1 SGHKS, CDR2 YYEKEE (reference sequence). Trimming shortened V by 1 base and J by 8 bases, and 10 bases separated the two germline ends.

This clonotype was seen only a few times. The V call is TRBV3-1, the J call TRBJ2-2; D remains ambiguous. The germline CDR1 and CDR2 sequences are LGHDT and YNNKEL (reference sequence). The CDR3 sequence is 15 residues long. V lost 7 bases to trimming and J lost 6 bases, with 18 bases between them. CDR3 amino acids: CASTKGGLRAGELFF. The CDR3, as DNA: TGTGCCAGCACCAAGGGTGGGCTTAGGGCCGGGGAGCTGTTTTTT.

This clonotype was seen ten or more times. This chain connects TRBV20-1 to TRBJ2-7; 9 bases line up with TRBD2. This CDR3 has 17 residues. In germline, CDR1 is DFQATT, CDR2 SNEGSKA (reference sequence). Germline trimming cut 3 bases from V and 6 bases from J; bases unmatched to any gene: 18. This CDR3 is CSASGSRASGITGEQYF. The CDR3 DNA reads TGCAGTGCTAGCGGGAGCCGGGCTAGCGGGATAACGGGCGAGCAGTACTTC.

This clonotype was found many times. The chain is built from TRBV7-8 and TRBJ2-7, with 9 positions matching TRBD2. CDR1 is SGHVS, CDR2 FQNEAQ, per germline. The CDR3 sequence is 15 residues long. Trimming removed 7 bases from V and 4 bases from J; junction bases left unmatched: 11. The CDR3 coding sequence is TGTGCCAGCATGCTCGTAGCTAGCGGGATTTACGAGCAGTACTTC. Its protein product is CASMLVASGIYEQYF.

This clonotype was detected many times. The chain recombines TRBV5-1 with TRBJ2-7; 10 nucleotides match TRBD1. Germline lookup yields CDR1 SGHRS and CDR2 YFSETQ. This CDR3 is 14 amino acids long. V was clipped by 3 bases and J by 3 bases; unmatched bases: 3. The CDR3 DNA reads as TGCGCCAGCAGCTCCGGGACAGGGGACTACGAGCAGTACTTC. Protein: CASSSGTGDYEQYF. The full variable domain, completed using reference TRBV5-1 and TRBJ2-7, is KAGVTQTPRYLIKTRGQQVTLSCSPISGHRSVSWYQQTPGQGLQFLFEYFSETQRNKGNFPGRFSGRQFSNSRSEMNVSTLELGDSALYLCASSSGTGDYEQYFGPGTRLTVT.

This clonotype was observed a few times. The chain uses TRBV5-4 and TRBJ1-1; 8 bases are a match to TRBD1. The CDR3 length is 13 residues. CDR1 and CDR2 (germline): SGHNT, YYREEE (reference sequence). V dropped 2 bases and J dropped 5; count of bases not matched to a gene: 2. CDR3 residues: CASSLNRGTEAFF. The CDR3 DNA is TGTGCCAGCAGCTTAAACAGGGGGACTGAAGCTTTCTTT.

The chain recombines TRBV5-1 with TRBJ2-2; D possibly matches TRBD1 or TRBD2 (5 bases each). The CDR3 loop spans 14 amino acids. V was shortened by 4 bases and J by 6 bases, with 13 bases between the two germline ends. In germline, CDR1 is SGHRS, CDR2 YFSETQ. DNA of the CDR3: TGCGCCAGCAGCAACGTTCCGGGGCCCGGGGAGCTGTTTTTT. Its translation: CASSNVPGPGELFF.

The chain uses TRBV7-6 and TRBJ2-2; D may be TRBD2 (6 bases). Trimming removed 4 bases from V and 8 bases from J, with 17 bases in between. The CDR3 runs 15 residues. Looked up from germline, CDR1 is SGHVS and CDR2 is FNYEAQ. In DNA, the CDR3 is TGTGCCAGCAGCTCCCCGGGACTCCCCCCAGGGGAGCTGTTTTTT. Its protein product is CASSSPGLPPGELFF.